These 10 T cell receptor beta chains share one sample of origin, sequenced in a study of blood T cell repertoires in COVID-19. Sequencing was performed with immunoSEQ multiplex PCR; in TCRdb, only in-frame clones are kept and a portion is missing. The table shows under 300,000 clones, with about 89% occurring only once. Sequencing was carried out using peripheral blood. These receptors were collected from a woman in her forties who had recovered from COVID-19.

The chain links TRBV30 to TRBJ2-6; D uncertain. The V gene's germline CDR1 is GTSNPN and CDR2 SVGIG (reference sequence). This CDR3 is built from 13 residues. With 6 bases removed from V and 0 bases from J, the gap between germline ends came to 6 bases. Written as DNA, the CDR3 is TGTGCCTGTTCTTCCTCTGGGGCCAACGTCCTGACTTTC. This gives the protein CACSSSGANVLTF.

The chain combines TRBV10-2 with TRBJ2-1; perhaps TRBD2 as D (6 bases). Germline V gene lookup returns CDR1 WSHSY and CDR2 SAAADI. This CDR3 has 16 residues. The V end lost 5 bases, the J end lost 5 bases, and 19 bases lay between the germline ends. CDR3 protein: CASSYWGEAHDNEQFF. The DNA of the CDR3 is TGCGCCAGCAGTTACTGGGGGGAGGCCCATGACAATGAGCAGTTCTTC.

The gene calls are TRBV5-6 and TRBJ1-1; D gene ambiguous. The ends were cut back, 4 bases at V and 1 base at J, with 26 bases in the middle. Looked up from germline, CDR1 is SGHDT and CDR2 is YYEEEE. There are 19 residues in the CDR3. CDR3 sequence (DNA): TGTGCCAGCAGCCGAGTCCTTGGAGGGTGGGATAGGAGGAACACTGAAGCTTTCTTT. Translating it yields CASSRVLGGWDRRNTEAFF.

The genes are TRBV28 and TRBJ2-5; 7 nucleotides align to TRBD1. Losses at the gene ends were 5 bases for V and 5 bases for J; bases not matched to a gene: 14. The CDR3 spans 16 residues. CDR1 is MDHEN, CDR2 SYDVKM, per germline. DNA for the CDR3: TGTGCCAGCAGTGGGTGGGATACGACAGGGCGTGAGACCCAGTACTTC. Translating gives CASSGWDTTGRETQYF.

The rearrangement uses TRBV15 and TRBJ2-3; D unclear. The CDR3 has 15 amino acids. V was pared by 6 bases and J by 2 bases, with 15 bases between. Germline values: CDR1 LNHNV, CDR2 YYDKDF (reference sequence). The CDR3 sequence: CATSPNSIFTDTQYF. In DNA, the CDR3 is TGTGCCACCAGTCCTAATTCAATATTCACAGATACGCAGTATTTT.

The V gene is TRBV2, the J gene TRBJ1-6; D remains unclear. V lost 6 bases and J lost 9, with 18 bases in between. The CDR3 runs 15 residues. The germline V gene encodes CDR1 SNHLY and CDR2 FYNNEI. The CDR3 DNA reads as TGTGCCAGCAGACGGGTGTGGGAGTATGGTTCACCCCTCCACTTT. Translation: CASRRVWEYGSPLHF.

The V call is TRBV3-1 (or the pseudogene TRBV3-2), the J call TRBJ1-2; D ambiguous. This CDR3 has 14 amino acids. Germline loops: CDR1 LGHDT, CDR2 YNNKEL (reference sequence). V shed 3 bases and J shed 1 base, with 9 bases lying between them. CDR3 sequence reads: CASSQGFINYGYTF. The DNA of the CDR3 is TGTGCCAGCAGCCAGGGCTTTATTAACTATGGCTACACCTTC.

The table lists this clone with a count of one. This CDR3 is CASSLGQGAHTIYF. CDR3 sequence (DNA): TGTGCCAGCAGCTTAGGACAGGGAGCCCACACCATATATTTT. The chain combines TRBV7-9 with TRBJ1-3; 7 bases are shared with TRBD1. The CDR3 is made up of 14 amino acids. J lost 8 bases, V lost 1 base, and 5 bases had no gene match. CDR1 is SEHNR and CDR2 is FQNEAQ in the germline V gene (reference sequence).

V is TRBV5-4 and J is TRBJ1-1; 8 nucleotides align to TRBD1. The V gene's germline CDR1 is SGHNT and CDR2 YYREEE (reference sequence). This CDR3 region has 15 residues. Trimming took 0 bases from V and 5 from J; bases not matched to a gene: 6. CDR3 nucleotide sequence: TGTGCCAGCAGCTTGGGGAACAGGGGGGGGACTGAAGCTTTCTTT. This sequence encodes CASSLGNRGGTEAFF.

J is TRBJ2-1 and V is TRBV5-1, with 11 bases lining up with TRBD1. The CDR3 covers 15 residues. V trimming: 1 base; J trimming: 10 bases; junction bases outside the gene matches: 7. CDR1 and CDR2 from the germline V gene are SGHRS and YFSETQ. CDR3 bases: TGCGCCAGCAGCTTGCCGGGACAGGGGGGCAGGGAGCAGTTCTTC. Translating gives CASSLPGQGGREQFF.